Following are 2 T cell receptor beta chains from one sample sequenced in a study of shared clonotypes between healthy human individuals. The naive CD8 subset, CD45RO-negative cells positively selected for CCR7, excluded terminally differentiated effector memory CD45RA+ cells. Assay: immunoSEQ multiplex PCR; the TCRdb copy retains only in-frame clones and omits some. The repertoire holds around 650,000 clones, approximately 96% seen once, with around 0.1% in the top ten. The sequencing sample was made of naive CD8+ T cells sorted from blood. These receptors were taken from a woman aged 25-40 years in good health.

The rearrangement links TRBV5-4 to TRBJ1-1, with TRBD1 identical over 8 bases. The CDR3 consists of 13 residues. V shed 4 bases and J 6 bases; nucleotides not matched to a gene: 5. Germline lookup yields CDR1 SGHNT and CDR2 YYREEE (reference sequence). The CDR3 DNA reads as TGTGCCAGCAGCCTGGACAGGGATGCTGAAGCTTTCTTT. It encodes CASSLDRDAEAFF.

J is TRBJ2-1 and V is TRBV19; D is possibly TRBD1 (5 bases). With 4 bases removed from V and 5 bases from J, the gap between germline ends came to 21 bases. The CDR3 is made up of 17 amino acids. Germline CDR1 LNHDA, CDR2 SQIVND (reference sequence). This CDR3 reads CASSTPQGHLGDNEQFF. The CDR3 DNA follows: TGTGCCAGTAGTACGCCGCAGGGCCACTTAGGGGACAATGAGCAGTTCTTC.